This TCR beta chain was identified in a study of tumor and adjacent non-tumor tissue in lung cancer. As for the study in general: Each sample yielded approximately 4.2 million productive TCRbeta reads on average.

V lost 6 bases, J lost 8 bases, and 23 bases lay in between. CDR1 and CDR2 from the germline V gene are SGHAT and FQDESV (reference sequence). The CDR3 is 17 amino acids. Study-wide results and caveats: Tumor tissue had significantly higher TCR diversity than normal lung.

No cell sorting was done before RNA was extracted from the tissue. This non-tumor lung sample came from over 3 cm beyond the tumor edge. A modified ARM-PCR protocol with three rounds of nested PCR amplified TCRbeta. In TCRdb, the multiplex PCR reads were re-called with MiXCR into one record per CDR3 protein. The sample has more than 55,000 distinct CDR3 sequences; 65% to 80% are singletons. On this clonotype itself: Its specificity is not known.

This receptor was taken from a man aged 60 to 75 with non-small cell lung cancer. Source material: distant non-tumor lung tissue. The gene calls are TRBV11-1 and TRBJ2-6; perhaps TRBD2 as D (6 bases). The CDR3 DNA reads TGTGCCAGCAGTCGGATAGGGAGGCCTTCTGGAACCAACGTCCTGACTTTC. This sequence encodes CASSRIGRPSGTNVLTF.